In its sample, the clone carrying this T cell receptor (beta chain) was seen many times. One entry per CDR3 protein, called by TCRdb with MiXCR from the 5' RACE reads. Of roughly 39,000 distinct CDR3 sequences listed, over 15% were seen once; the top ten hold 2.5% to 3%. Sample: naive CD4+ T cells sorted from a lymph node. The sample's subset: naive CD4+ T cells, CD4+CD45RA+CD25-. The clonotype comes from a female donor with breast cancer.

The CDR3 bases are TGCAGTGCTCCGGGACTAACCTGGGATACGCAGTATTTT. Translated: CSAPGLTWDTQYF. V and J are TRBV20-1 and TRBJ2-3, with TRBD2 matching 7 bases. The J segment lost 6 bases and the V segment lost 5 bases, leaving 8 bases of the junction unmatched. Germline-derived CDR1 and CDR2 are DFQATT and SNEGSKA (reference sequence). The CDR3 sequence is 13 residues long.